This TCR beta chain comes out of a study of response to subunit inactivated influenza vaccine. MiXCR was run by TCRdb on the RT-PCR reads, yielding one entry per CDR3 protein. The repertoire has around 320,000 distinct CDR3 sequences, roughly 22% of them found once; the top ten carry over 9%. With regard to this clonotype: Its antigen is still unknown.

The CDR3 sequence is 13 residues long. V lost 5 bases and J lost 3, with 10 bases in between. Looked up from germline, CDR1 is MNHEY and CDR2 is SVGEGT. Whole-study findings and limits: The authors proposed limited new T cell recruitment per seasonal influenza vaccination.

This receptor was identified in a man between 50 and 75 years old who received an inactivated influenza vaccine. The specimen was PBMCs from blood, collected 21 months after vaccination. The chain carries TRBV6-2 or TRBV6-3 and TRBJ1-1; D call uncertain. CDR3 bases: TGTGCCAGCAGTCAACCCGAAGACACTGAAGCTTTCTTT. The encoded protein is CASSQPEDTEAFF.